The present entry profiles one T cell receptor (beta chain) with its context. Its antigen remains unknown. The data derive from a study of T cell repertoires in ileal Crohn's disease. Study-level results: Sorted CD8 T cells held more high-frequency clones than CD4. Endoscopic recurrence occurred in every patient whose clonality exceeded 26.8%.

Time point specified: inflamed ileum from the surgical specimen. Adults with ileal or ileocolonic Crohn's disease and an indication for resection were eligible. Assay: immunoSEQ multiplex PCR; the TCRdb copy retains only in-frame clones and omits some. Among several thousand clones listed, about 82% were seen once. Germline V CDR1 and CDR2: LNHDA, SQIVND (reference sequence). Trimming removed 6 bases at V and 10 bases at J, with 20 bases between. The CDR3 totals 14 residues. The rearrangement joins TRBV19 to TRBJ2-3; tentatively, D is TRBD2 (5 bases). The clonotype was recovered from an adult with Crohn's disease. Sequenced sample: ileal tissue. CDR3 in amino acids: CASSGPSGLYPQYF. CDR3 coding DNA: TGTGCCAGTAGCGGGCCGTCGGGGTTATATCCGCAGTATTTT.